This entry is about one TCR beta chain. This clone was detected only a few times. Its antigen remains undetermined. The sample holds no much larger clone one base away, and base qualities are not on file. The sample comes from a study of blood T cell repertoires in COVID-19 (dated by TCRdb to 2020 to 2022). The study in broad terms: The collaborator samples originated in the United States, Italy and Spain and spanned the acute and convalescent phases of COVID-19. Nearly every sample came with metadata listing a de-identified subject ID, COVID-19 status, age in years and sex. Samples were obtained from the ongoing ImmuneRACE study (first 160 participants) and from 1,254 subjects provided by 6 global collaborators. The prospective study material was composed of cDNA or gDNA derived from T cells, B-cell-depleted T cells, or PBMCs. HLA class I and class II types, where available, came from metadata supplied by the sample provider rather than from assay-based typing. The repertoires were made available in a free public database intended to serve as a resource for research on the immune response to SARS-CoV-2. The dataset comprised deeply sampled blood TCRbeta repertoires from subjects exposed to, actively infected with, or recovered from COVID-19.

TCRbeta CDR3 regions were amplified from genomic DNA by means of the immunoSEQ Assay, a bias-controlled multiplex PCR. The authors' pipeline ran thus. Within the assay, amplification of reference gene primers was used to estimate how many nucleated cells each sample contained. To quantify the absolute abundance of each unique TCRbeta CDR3 rearrangement, sequence reads were collapsed and filtered. Productive Simpson clonality was computed per sample as the square root of Simpson's diversity index over productive rearrangements. The clones in this table, taken by TCRdb from immuneACCESS, are in-frame only. Not every clone is retained; where verified, under half of the shortfall comes from an unresolved V gene, and the cause of the rest is unknown. V, J and clone size were drawn from that table, and D and trimming were deduced from the DNA. Here the sample has 150,000 to 200,000 clones; 60% to 80% occur a single time. The ten largest account for approximately 15% of the sample.

On the study overall, not on this receptor specifically: Clinical and demographic metadata were provided uncurated, with the amount varying by source and participant.

The collaborating institutions used their own protocols to collect whole blood in K2EDTA tubes. For TCRbeta analysis, collaborators shipped samples as frozen whole blood, isolated PBMCs, or DNA extracted from either of those sample types. Material for sequencing was peripheral blood. The clonotype was recovered from a man between 60 and 75 years old with active or convalescent COVID-19.

The CDR3 protein: CAIQHDQETQYF. The DNA sequence reads TGTGCCATACAACACGATCAAGAGACCCAGTACTTC. The V and J genes are TRBV10-3 and TRBJ2-5, with the D gene not clear enough to name. Its CDR3 holds 12 amino acids, cysteine through phenylalanine. The sequence is cut down to CDR3 DNA, 36 bases in frame from base 1. Reading the germline V gene gives CDR1 ENHRY and CDR2 SYGVKD. V loses 9 bases of germline sequence and J loses 2 bases, and the interval between the two ends is 10 bases.